The 27 T cell receptor beta chains listed next were all sequenced from one sample in a study of OX40 agonist ivuxolimab in advanced cancers. Only in-frame clones appear in the TCRdb table, and some are missing; sequencing was by immunoSEQ multiplex PCR. The profile covers approximately 43,000 clones, with approximately 80% appearing a single time and about 2.7% taken by the ten largest. This specimen consisted of CD4+ or CD8+ T cells sorted from blood, obtained in a trial of the OX40 agonist ivuxolimab. These receptors were collected from an adult with an advanced solid tumor such as melanoma, head and neck, liver or kidney cancer.

The chain couples TRBV9 to TRBJ1-4; D might be TRBD1 (5 bases). V was trimmed by 2 bases and J by 2 bases, leaving 7 bases between them. The germline CDR1 and CDR2 sequences are SGDLS and YYNGEE. The CDR3 is made up of 14 amino acids. CDR3 nucleotides: TGTGCCAGCAGCGTTGGGGGTACTAATGAAAAACTGTTTTTT. It specifies CASSVGGTNEKLFF.

This chain connects TRBV10-3 to TRBJ2-5; D might be TRBD2 (5 bases). V was clipped by 10 bases and J by 1 base, with 10 bases between them. The CDR3 totals 12 residues. Germline values: CDR1 ENHRY, CDR2 SYGVKD. The CDR3 here is CATRGFQETQYF. The CDR3 bases are TGTGCCACCAGAGGGTTCCAAGAGACCCAGTACTTC.

The rearrangement links TRBV14 to TRBJ2-5; D is possibly TRBD1 (5 bases). Trimming stripped 4 bases from V and 1 base from J, with 13 bases between. This CDR3 is 15 amino acids long. Germline loops: CDR1 SGHDN, CDR2 FVKESK. CDR3 sequence (DNA): TGTGCCAGCAGCCCTCCAGGGCTTAGCCAAGAGACCCAGTACTTC. It encodes CASSPPGLSQETQYF.

This clone was detected once. The rearrangement uses TRBV18 and TRBJ2-7; 7 nucleotides align to TRBD2. J lost 6 bases, V lost 5 bases, and 13 bases had no gene match. The V gene's germline CDR1 is KGHSH and CDR2 LQKENI. This CDR3 contains 15 residues. CDR3 DNA sequence: TGTGCCAGCTCAGTTAGCGGGTTGTCGGAACTCGAGCAGTACTTC. Its protein product is CASSVSGLSELEQYF.

The chain couples TRBV7-3 to TRBJ2-3; D is unresolved. Germline CDR1 and CDR2: SGHTA and FQGTGA. The CDR3 loop spans 13 amino acids. Deletions cut 5 bases from V and 7 bases from J, with 13 bases between. CDR3 nucleotide sequence: TGTGCCAGCAGCCCCCGAGCTAGGAATACGCAGTATTTT. As protein: CASSPRARNTQYF.

The chain employs TRBV5-1 and TRBJ2-2; either TRBD1 or TRBD2 may supply D (6 bases each). The CDR3 sequence is 15 residues long. From germline, CDR1 is SGHRS and CDR2 YFSETQ. Trimming took 4 bases from V and 3 from J, leaving 13 bases between them. CDR3 region: CASSRGLAYTGELFF. CDR3 nucleotide sequence: TGCGCCAGCAGCCGGGGGCTAGCTTACACCGGGGAGCTGTTTTTT.

The chain links TRBV5-1 to TRBJ2-5; 7 bases match TRBD2. Germline CDR1 is SGHRS and CDR2 is YFSETQ. The V gene end was trimmed by 0 bases and the J gene end by 0 bases; junction bases not matched to a gene: 11. CDR3 size: 18 residues. CDR3 in amino acids: CASSLGLLGGGYQETQYF. The CDR3 DNA is TGCGCCAGCAGCTTGGGACTACTCGGGGGAGGGTACCAAGAGACCCAGTACTTC.

The chain is built from TRBV7-9 and TRBJ2-7; D gene ambiguous. This CDR3 spans 11 amino acids. Germline CDR1 and CDR2: SEHNR and FQNEAQ (reference sequence). V gave up 5 bases and J gave up 2 bases, with 4 bases separating them. The CDR3 DNA is TGTGCCAGCAGCCGTGCCTACGAGCAGTACTTC. Protein sequence: CASSRAYEQYF.

This chain uses TRBV19 with TRBJ2-1; TRBD2 matches at 11 bases. V shed 6 bases and J 7 bases; nucleotides not matched to a gene: 8. Germline V gives CDR1 LNHDA, CDR2 SQIVND (reference sequence). This CDR3 comprises 15 residues. CDR3 sequence (DNA): TGTGCCAGTAGCCCACTAGCGGGAGAGGGTAATGAGCAGTTCTTC. Translating it yields CASSPLAGEGNEQFF.

J is TRBJ2-7 and V is TRBV11-1; 7 bases map to TRBD1. Germline CDR1 SGHAT, CDR2 FQDESV (reference sequence). J was trimmed by 5 bases and V by 4 bases; bases with no gene match: 8. The CDR3 loop spans 14 amino acids. CDR3 in amino acids: CASSSGGNWNEQYF. Written as DNA, the CDR3 is TGTGCCAGCAGCTCAGGGGGAAATTGGAACGAGCAGTACTTC.

The chain is built from TRBV5-4 and TRBJ2-1; tentative D call: TRBD2 (6 bases). The V and J ends lost 4 bases and 3 bases respectively, with 14 bases between them. Germline V lookup: CDR1 SGHNT, CDR2 YYREEE (reference sequence). This CDR3 has 15 residues. The CDR3 bases are TGTGCCAGCAGCGTTGGGGGAGGACTCTACAATGAGCAGTTCTTC. As protein: CASSVGGGLYNEQFF.

The chain employs TRBV28 and TRBJ1-2; D gene unclear. CDR1 and CDR2 from the germline V gene are MDHEN and SYDVKM. The V and J ends lost 5 bases and 7 bases respectively, with 11 bases between them. The CDR3 is 12 residues long. The CDR3 coding sequence is TGTGCCAGCAGTCCTGGCTGGTCTGGCTACACCTTC. It encodes CASSPGWSGYTF.

The genes are TRBV18 and TRBJ1-2; TRBD1 matches at 10 bases. The CDR3 runs 14 residues. Per germline, CDR1 KGHSH and CDR2 LQKENI. V gave up 4 bases and J gave up 6 bases; unmatched junction bases: 5. This CDR3 reads CASSRDRGLDGYTF. The CDR3 DNA follows: TGTGCCAGCTCACGGGACAGGGGACTGGATGGCTACACCTTC. The complete variable domain, with remaining parts taken from reference TRBV18 and TRBJ1-2, reads NAGVMQNPRHLVRRRGQEARLRCSPMKGHSHVYWYRQLPEEGLKFMVYLQKENIIDESGMPKERFSAEFPKEGPSILRIQQVVRGDSAAYFCASSRDRGLDGYTFGSGTRLTVV.

This clone was seen more than once but under ten times. This chain uses TRBV30 with TRBJ2-3, with 11 bases aligning to TRBD2. The length of the CDR3 is 14 residues. Germline assignment: CDR1 GTSNPN and CDR2 SVGIG (reference sequence). In DNA, the CDR3 is TGTGTCCAGGGGGCTAGCGGGAGGCGGGATACGCAGTATTTT. Protein: CVQGASGRRDTQYF.

This clone has only one observation. V usage is TRBV10-3 and J usage is TRBJ2-3; perhaps TRBD1 as D (6 bases). This CDR3 region has 14 residues. In germline, CDR1 is ENHRY, CDR2 SYGVKD. Between the trimmed V and J ends, which lost 8 bases and 0 bases, there was a span of 12 bases. The CDR3, as DNA: TGTGCCATCCAGGGGCCCCAAAGCACAGATACGCAGTATTTT. It encodes CAIQGPQSTDTQYF.

The chain couples TRBV20-1 to TRBJ1-1; D not resolved. CDR1 is DFQATT and CDR2 is SNEGSKA in the germline V gene (reference sequence). The CDR3 is made up of 11 amino acids. Trimming took 0 bases from V and 4 from J, leaving 3 bases between them. The CDR3 nucleotides read TGCAGTGCTAGAGACCTCACTGAAGCTTTCTTT. This translates into CSARDLTEAFF.

This chain connects TRBV28 to TRBJ2-3; 11 bases agree with TRBD2. The V segment lost 7 bases and the J segment 2 bases; nucleotides outside the gene matches: 8. Germline lookup yields CDR1 MDHEN and CDR2 SYDVKM. CDR3 size: 16 residues. CDR3 amino acids: CASIKGLADFTDTQYF. The CDR3 region has the DNA TGTGCCAGCATTAAGGGACTAGCGGATTTCACAGATACGCAGTATTTT.

As regards this clone: A read error may produce the germline difference seen at one junction end. The gene calls are TRBV30 and TRBJ1-2; the D gene is possibly TRBD1 (6 bases). The CDR3 is 11 residues long. Germline assignment: CDR1 GTSNPN and CDR2 SVGIG (reference sequence). The CDR3, as DNA: TGTGCCTGGAGTGAGGTACAGGGCCCTTTGTTC. This translates into CAWSEVQGPLF.

The genes are TRBV9 and TRBJ1-1; no reliable D call. CDR1 and CDR2 from the germline V gene are SGDLS and YYNGEE. The CDR3 is made up of 13 amino acids. V dropped 4 bases and J dropped 1 base, with 8 bases sitting between them. CDR3 loop: CASSPRSNTEAFF. CDR3 coding DNA: TGTGCCAGCAGCCCCCGGTCGAACACTGAAGCTTTCTTT.

In its sample, this clone was seen a few times. This sequence joins TRBV10-1 and TRBJ1-1; possibly TRBD1 for D (5 bases). V was shortened by 6 bases and J by 1 base, with 9 bases between the two germline ends. This CDR3 comprises 13 residues. The germline V gene encodes CDR1 WNHNN and CDR2 SYGVQD (reference sequence). CDR3 sequence reads: CASSTGGNTEAFF. CDR3 sequence (DNA): TGCGCCAGCAGCACCGGGGGGAACACTGAAGCTTTCTTT.

This chain connects TRBV19 to TRBJ2-5; the D is unclear. Germline-derived CDR1 and CDR2 are LNHDA and SQIVND (reference sequence). V shed 7 bases and J shed 1 base, with 10 bases lying between them. This CDR3 has 13 residues. CDR3: CASTGRTQETQYF. DNA for the CDR3: TGTGCCAGTACTGGGCGGACCCAAGAGACCCAGTACTTC.

This clone was seen only a few times. The chain couples TRBV20-1 to TRBJ1-1, with D unclear. Per the germline V gene, CDR1 is DFQATT and CDR2 is SNEGSKA (reference sequence). V lost 5 bases to trimming and J lost 4 bases, with 8 bases between them. The CDR3 loop spans 11 amino acids. CDR3 sequence (DNA): TGCAGTGCTTACGGAGGCACTGAAGCTTTCTTT. The encoded protein is CSAYGGTEAFF.

This clone was detected once. V is TRBV18 and J is TRBJ1-6, with 7 bases that match TRBD1. In germline, CDR1 is KGHSH, CDR2 LQKENI. The J segment lost 6 bases and the V segment lost 3 bases, leaving 2 bases of the junction unmatched. The CDR3 extends over 14 amino acids. CDR3 in amino acids: CASSPWDSNSPLHF. The CDR3 nucleotides are TGTGCCAGCTCACCCTGGGACAGTAATTCACCCCTCCACTTT.

This chain links TRBV6-1 with TRBJ2-7; tentative D call: TRBD2 (5 bases). The CDR3 length is 16 residues. Trimming stripped 3 bases from V and 3 bases from J, with 18 bases between. The germline gives CDR1 MNHNS, CDR2 SASEGT. CDR3 bases: TGTGCCAGCAGTGATCCCCGACCGATGAGGGACTACGAGCAGTACTTC. Its protein product is CASSDPRPMRDYEQYF.

This rearrangement joins TRBV6-5 to TRBJ2-5; D unresolved. This CDR3 spans 15 amino acids. Germline CDR1 is MNHEY and CDR2 is SVGAGI. Trimming removed 2 bases from V and 1 base from J, with 11 bases in between. This CDR3 reads CASSYQNVPQETQYF. The CDR3 nucleotides are TGTGCCAGCAGTTACCAGAACGTACCCCAAGAGACCCAGTACTTC.

V usage is TRBV7-9 and J usage is TRBJ1-1; D not certain. The V end was cut by 5 bases, the J end by 6 bases, with 13 bases between. Germline V gene sequence: CDR1 SEHNR, CDR2 FQNEAQ (reference sequence). CDR3 length equals 13 residues. The CDR3 DNA reads TGTGCCAGCAGCGGTTTGGTTTTGGCTGAAGCTTTCTTT. It encodes CASSGLVLAEAFF. Using reference TRBV7-9 and TRBJ1-1 for the parts outside the CDR3, the full variable domain is DTGVSQNPRHKITKRGQNVTFRCDPISEHNRLYWYRQTLGQGPEFLTYFQNEAQLEKSRLLSDRFSAERPKGSFSTLEIQRTEQGDSAMYLCASSGLVLAEAFFGQGTRLTVV.

The V and J genes are TRBV6-6 and TRBJ2-1; D is perhaps TRBD2 (6 bases). The CDR3 has 14 amino acids. V dropped 0 bases and J dropped 7 bases, with 10 bases sitting between them. CDR1 is MNHNY, CDR2 SVGAGI, per germline (reference sequence). The CDR3: CASSYSLALNEQFF. In DNA, the CDR3 is TGTGCCAGCAGTTACTCGCTAGCGCTTAATGAGCAGTTCTTC.